Shown below are 5 T cell receptor beta chains from a single sample sequenced in a study of T cell repertoires in cytomegalovirus infection. TCRdb re-called the reads through MiXCR, storing one row per CDR3 protein. The sample records some 600,000 distinct CDR3 sequences, roughly a quarter being singletons. Sequenced: CD8+ T cells from PBMCs. The receptor set was obtained from a human donor in good health (CMV status not recorded). Some clones in this sample may be carry-over from other donors' samples.

The chain combines TRBV29-1 with TRBJ1-2; D is undetermined. The ends were cut back, 8 bases at V and 2 bases at J, with 15 bases in the middle. Germline CDR1 is SQVTM and CDR2 is ANQGSEA. This CDR3 has 13 residues. The CDR3 loop reads CSTTPPANYGYTF. CDR3 sequence (DNA): TGCAGCACCACCCCACCGGCGAACTATGGCTACACCTTC.

The table lists this clonotype with a count of one. V is TRBV7-3 and J is TRBJ2-7; 10 bases map to TRBD1. The V gene end was trimmed by 3 bases and the J gene end by 5 bases; junction bases not matched to a gene: 4. In germline, CDR1 is SGHTA, CDR2 FQGTGA. The CDR3 sequence is 14 residues long. CDR3 amino acids: CASSFDRGRDEQYF. CDR3 nucleotide sequence: TGTGCCAGCAGCTTTGACAGGGGGCGCGACGAGCAGTACTTC.

The J gene is TRBJ1-1, the V gene TRBV6-2 or TRBV6-3, with D perhaps matching TRBD1 (5 bases). Trimming removed 7 bases from V and 1 base from J, with 19 bases in between. CDR1 is MNHEY, CDR2 SVGEGT, per germline. This CDR3 has 16 residues. CDR3 loop: CASTVLGPIRNTEAFF. DNA for the CDR3: TGTGCCAGCACTGTACTGGGGCCGATAAGGAACACTGAAGCTTTCTTT.

This clonotype has ten or more counts. This chain links TRBV11-2 with TRBJ2-1, with D hard to call. The germline V gene has CDR1 SGHAT and CDR2 FQNNGV. This CDR3 is built from 13 residues. The V and J ends lost 2 bases and 4 bases respectively, with 6 bases between them. The CDR3 region is CASSLNRYNEQFF. The CDR3 region has the DNA TGTGCCAGCAGCTTAAACAGATACAATGAGCAGTTCTTC.

Notes on this clonotype: This may be a read error: a much more frequent sequence differs by one nucleotide. This chain connects TRBV7-8 to TRBJ1-1; possibly TRBD1 for D (6 bases). The CDR3 has 14 residues. Germline-derived CDR1 and CDR2 are SGHVS and FQNEAQ. The CDR3 sequence: CVSSADRKNTEAFF. CDR3 sequence (DNA): TGTGTCAGCAGCGCGGACAGAAAGAACACTGAAGCTTTCTTT.